This T cell receptor (beta chain) was identified during a study of beta chain features in type 1 diabetes. Study results and limitations: Among patients with Type 1 diabetes, TCRB CDR3s were moderately but significantly shorter in every one of the four CD4+ subsets.

CDR3 length equals 14 residues. In germline, CDR1 is SEHNR, CDR2 FQNEAQ (reference sequence). The ends were cut back, 5 bases at V and 5 bases at J, with 12 bases in the middle. The table lists this clone with a few counts. As yet, its antigen is unknown. The sequenced template was cDNA made from the entire isolated RNA. Deep immunoSEQ sequencing covered naive, central memory and regulatory T cell samples. Using immunoSEQ multiplex PCR, the repertoire was profiled, and TCRdb retains in-frame clones only, with some absent. The sample contains some 640,000 clones, roughly an eighth of which appear only once. Cell sorting via CD45RO/CCR7/CD25/CD127/CD95/CD27 was performed to obtain CD4+ naive, central memory, regulatory and stem cell-like memory cells.

The chain employs TRBV7-9 and TRBJ1-4, with unresolved D. The receptor's source is a young man with type 1 diabetes. Sequenced: naive CD4+ T cells from blood. Here the CDR3 reads CASSPLQRNEKLFF. In DNA, the CDR3 is TGTGCCAGCAGCCCACTTCAGCGGAATGAAAAACTGTTTTTT. Variable domain in full (rest from reference TRBV7-9 and TRBJ1-4): DTGVSQNPRHKITKRGQNVTFRCDPISEHNRLYWYRQTLGQGPEFLTYFQNEAQLEKSRLLSDRFSAERPKGSFSTLEIQRTEQGDSAMYLCASSPLQRNEKLFFGSGTQLSVL.